This T cell receptor beta chain was sequenced in a study of CD8 T cells in Susac syndrome. Overall study findings and caveats: The authors acknowledged that the study's TCR sequencing and HLA analysis involved relatively few individuals.

This clonotype is a singleton in its sample. Its target is not known. In blood CD8+ and CD4+ T cells, TCR beta underwent sequencing. Those who served as multiple sclerosis controls were treatment-naive patients with stable or active relapsing-remitting disease. The CDR3 is 13 residues long. Trimming took 11 bases from V and 4 from J; bases not matched to a gene: 6. From germline, CDR1 is ENHRY and CDR2 SYGVKD. After extraction with the RNeasy kit, roughly 0.5 to 1 ug of the RNA was reverse transcribed using random hexamers. The amplification used immunoSEQ multiplex PCR on TCR beta CDR3; it spanned 54 Vbeta and 13 Jbeta. MiXCR, applied by TCRdb to the immunoSEQ multiplex PCR reads, yields one record per CDR3 protein. The sample has 150,000 to 200,000 distinct CDR3 sequences; 93% are singletons.

The source of this sequence is a human donor with multiple sclerosis. The rearrangement links TRBV10-3 to TRBJ2-3, with TRBD2 identical over 10 bases. Material for sequencing was CD4+ T cells from PBMCs. CDR3 sequence: CASSGRAPDTQYF. The CDR3 region has the DNA TGTGCCTCGAGCGGGAGGGCGCCAGATACGCAGTATTTT.